The clone carrying this T cell receptor beta chain has a handful of counts. Assay: immunoSEQ multiplex PCR; the TCRdb copy retains only in-frame clones and omits some. The sample contains 210,000 or so clones, roughly 91% of which appear only once. The data are from a study of T cell responses to AZD1222 COVID-19 vaccine. This CDR3 has 13 amino acids. Deletions cut 0 bases from V and 3 bases from J, with 5 bases between. Germline-derived CDR1 and CDR2 are LNHDA and SQIVND (reference sequence). The chain recombines TRBV19 with TRBJ1-2; D remains unclear. The specimen was peripheral blood, collected on day 0 of MenACWY control vaccination. The clonotype was recovered from an adult in good health. The CDR3 loop is CASSIEGYYGYTF. CDR3 nucleotide sequence: TGTGCCAGTAGTATAGAGGGTTACTATGGCTACACCTTC.